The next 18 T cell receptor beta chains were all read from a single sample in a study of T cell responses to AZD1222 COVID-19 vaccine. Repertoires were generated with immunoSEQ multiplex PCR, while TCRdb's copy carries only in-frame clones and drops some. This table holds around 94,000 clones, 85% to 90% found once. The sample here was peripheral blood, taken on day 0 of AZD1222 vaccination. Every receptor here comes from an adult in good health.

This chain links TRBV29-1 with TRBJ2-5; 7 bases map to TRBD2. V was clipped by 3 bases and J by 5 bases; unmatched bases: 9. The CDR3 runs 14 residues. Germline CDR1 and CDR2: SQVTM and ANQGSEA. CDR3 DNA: TGCAGCGTTGATATGGGGGGGGATAGGGAGACCCAGTACTTC. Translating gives CSVDMGGDRETQYF.

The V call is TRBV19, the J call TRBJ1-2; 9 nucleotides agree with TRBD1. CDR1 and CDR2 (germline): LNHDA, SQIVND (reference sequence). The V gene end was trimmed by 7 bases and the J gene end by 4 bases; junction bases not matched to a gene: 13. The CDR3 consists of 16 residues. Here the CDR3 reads CASTPGQGPSTYGYTF. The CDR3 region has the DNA TGTGCCAGTACCCCGGGACAGGGACCCTCTACCTATGGCTACACCTTC.

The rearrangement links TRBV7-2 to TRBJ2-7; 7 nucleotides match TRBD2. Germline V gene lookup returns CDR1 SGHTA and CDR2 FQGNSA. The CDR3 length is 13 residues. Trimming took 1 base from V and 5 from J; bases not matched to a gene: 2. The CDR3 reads CASSLGGGNEQYF. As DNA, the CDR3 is TGTGCCAGCAGCTTAGGGGGAGGGAACGAGCAGTACTTC.

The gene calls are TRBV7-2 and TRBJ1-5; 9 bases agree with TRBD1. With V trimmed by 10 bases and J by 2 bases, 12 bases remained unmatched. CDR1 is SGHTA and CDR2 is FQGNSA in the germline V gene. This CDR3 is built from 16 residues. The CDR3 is CATTAWGQGGNQPQHF. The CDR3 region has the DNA TGTGCCACCACGGCCTGGGGACAGGGAGGCAATCAGCCCCAGCATTTT.

The CDR3 nucleotides read TGCGCCAGCAGTGCTGGTAGCTTGTCCTGCACAGATACGCAGTATTTT. It yields the protein CASSAGSLSCTDTQYF. V is TRBV10-1 and J is TRBJ2-3; D is undetermined. CDR1 is WNHNN, CDR2 SYGVQD, per germline (reference sequence). The CDR3 is 16 residues long. Trimming removed 4 bases from V and 1 base from J, with 15 bases in between.

DNA of the CDR3: TGCGCCAGCAGCCAAGGAAGACGGGACCTCAATCAGCCCCAGCATTTT. Translated: CASSQGRRDLNQPQHF. The chain carries TRBV4-3 and TRBJ1-5; D perhaps matches TRBD1 (5 bases). Germline V lookup: CDR1 LGHNA, CDR2 YSLEER. The CDR3 extends over 16 amino acids. Trimming cost V 1 base and J 3 bases, with 13 bases left between them.

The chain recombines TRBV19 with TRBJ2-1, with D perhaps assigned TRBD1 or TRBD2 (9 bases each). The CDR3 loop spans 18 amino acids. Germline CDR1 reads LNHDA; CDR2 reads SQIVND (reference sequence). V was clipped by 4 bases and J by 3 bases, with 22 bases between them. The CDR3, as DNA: TGTGCCAGTAGTAGGGGACAGGGACTAGCAGACCTCTACAATGAGCAGTTCTTC. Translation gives CASSRGQGLADLYNEQFF. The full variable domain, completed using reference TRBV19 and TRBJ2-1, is DGGITQSPKYLFRKEGQNVTLSCEQNLNHDAMYWYRQDPGQGLRLIYYSQIVNDFQKGDIAEGYSVSREKKESFPLTVTSAQKNPTAFYLCASSRGQGLADLYNEQFFGPGTRLTVL.

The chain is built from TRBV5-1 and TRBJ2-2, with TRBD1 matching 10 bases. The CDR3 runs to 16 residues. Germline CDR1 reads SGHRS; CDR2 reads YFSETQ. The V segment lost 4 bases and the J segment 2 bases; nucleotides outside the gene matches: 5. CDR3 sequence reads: CASSLRTGGNTGELFF. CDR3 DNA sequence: TGCGCCAGCAGCCTCAGGACAGGGGGAAACACCGGGGAGCTGTTTTTT. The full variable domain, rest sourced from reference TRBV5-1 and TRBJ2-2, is KAGVTQTPRYLIKTRGQQVTLSCSPISGHRSVSWYQQTPGQGLQFLFEYFSETQRNKGNFPGRFSGRQFSNSRSEMNVSTLELGDSALYLCASSLRTGGNTGELFFGEGSRLTVL.

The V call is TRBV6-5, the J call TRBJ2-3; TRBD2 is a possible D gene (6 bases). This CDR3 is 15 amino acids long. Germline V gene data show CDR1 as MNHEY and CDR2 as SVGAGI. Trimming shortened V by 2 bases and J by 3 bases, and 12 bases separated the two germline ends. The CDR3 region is CASSYPGTGTDTQYF. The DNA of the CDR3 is TGTGCCAGCAGTTACCCGGGGACTGGAACAGATACGCAGTATTTT.

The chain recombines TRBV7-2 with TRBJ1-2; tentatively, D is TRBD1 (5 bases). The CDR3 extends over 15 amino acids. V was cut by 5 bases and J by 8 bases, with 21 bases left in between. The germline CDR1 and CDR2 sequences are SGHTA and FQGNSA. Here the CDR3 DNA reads TGTGCCAGCAGCGAAATACCAAGTCCGGGGCGCGGCTACACCTTC. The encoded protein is CASSEIPSPGRGYTF.

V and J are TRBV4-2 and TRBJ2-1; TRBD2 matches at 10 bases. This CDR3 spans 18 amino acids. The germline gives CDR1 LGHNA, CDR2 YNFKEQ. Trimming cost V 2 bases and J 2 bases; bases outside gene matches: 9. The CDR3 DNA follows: TGTGCCAGCAGCCAAAACGAAGCGGGAGGGCCCCCCTACAATGAGCAGTTCTTC. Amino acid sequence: CASSQNEAGGPPYNEQFF.

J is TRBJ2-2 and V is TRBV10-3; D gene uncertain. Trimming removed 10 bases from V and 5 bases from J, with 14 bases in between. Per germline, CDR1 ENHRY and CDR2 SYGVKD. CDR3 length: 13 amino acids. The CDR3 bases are TGTGCCACCCGATTGAGAGAGACCGGGGAGCTGTTTTTT. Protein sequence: CATRLRETGELFF.

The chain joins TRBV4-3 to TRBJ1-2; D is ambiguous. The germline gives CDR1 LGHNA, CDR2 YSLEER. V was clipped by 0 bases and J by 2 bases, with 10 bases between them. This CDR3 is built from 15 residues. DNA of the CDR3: TGCGCCAGCAGCCAAGATGGGCGAGGGAACTATGGCTACACCTTC. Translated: CASSQDGRGNYGYTF.

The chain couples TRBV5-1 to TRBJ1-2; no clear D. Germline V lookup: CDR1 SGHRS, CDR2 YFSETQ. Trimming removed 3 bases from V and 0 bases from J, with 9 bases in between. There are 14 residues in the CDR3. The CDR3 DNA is TGCGCCAGCAGCTCAGGTCCCTCTAACTATGGCTACACCTTC. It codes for CASSSGPSNYGYTF. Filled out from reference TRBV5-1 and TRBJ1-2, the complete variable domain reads KAGVTQTPRYLIKTRGQQVTLSCSPISGHRSVSWYQQTPGQGLQFLFEYFSETQRNKGNFPGRFSGRQFSNSRSEMNVSTLELGDSALYLCASSSGPSNYGYTFGSGTRLTVV.

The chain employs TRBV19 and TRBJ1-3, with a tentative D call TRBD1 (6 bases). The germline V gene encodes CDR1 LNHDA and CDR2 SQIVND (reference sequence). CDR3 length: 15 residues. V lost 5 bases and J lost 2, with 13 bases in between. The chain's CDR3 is CASSPTTGTGNTIYF. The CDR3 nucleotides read TGTGCCAGTAGTCCCACCACAGGGACTGGAAACACCATATATTTT.

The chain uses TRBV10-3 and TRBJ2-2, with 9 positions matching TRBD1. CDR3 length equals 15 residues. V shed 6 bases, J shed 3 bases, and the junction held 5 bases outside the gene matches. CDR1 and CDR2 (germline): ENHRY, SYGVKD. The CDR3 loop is CAISLRDRDTGELFF. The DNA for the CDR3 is TGTGCCATCAGCCTCCGGGACAGGGACACCGGGGAGCTGTTTTTT.

The CDR3 here is CASSQIGSLSGNTIYF. The CDR3 DNA sequence: TGTGCCAGCAGTCAAATAGGATCCCTCTCTGGAAACACCATATATTTT. The chain uses TRBV5-6 and TRBJ1-3, with D unresolved. V lost 5 bases, J lost 0 bases, and 15 bases lay in between. Germline CDR1 SGHDT, CDR2 YYEEEE. The CDR3 length is 16 residues. The full variable domain, with the rest looked up from reference TRBV5-6 and TRBJ1-3, is DAGVTQSPTHLIKTRGQQVTLRCSPKSGHDTVSWYQQALGQGPQFIFQYYEEEERQRGNFPDRFSGHQFPNYSSELNVNALLLGDSALYLCASSQIGSLSGNTIYFGEGSWLTVV.

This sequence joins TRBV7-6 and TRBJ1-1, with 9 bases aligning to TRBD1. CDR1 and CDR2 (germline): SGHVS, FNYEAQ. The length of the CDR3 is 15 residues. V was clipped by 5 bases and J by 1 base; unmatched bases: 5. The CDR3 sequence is CASSPRDRANTEAFF. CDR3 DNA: TGTGCCAGCAGCCCGAGGGACAGGGCGAACACTGAAGCTTTCTTT.